This T cell receptor beta chain was observed in a study of blood T cell repertoires in COVID-19. Method: immunoSEQ multiplex PCR; TCRdb's copy keeps in-frame clones and lacks some. The data contain hundreds of thousands of clones, 85% of them seen just once; the ten biggest clones take up roughly 3.7%. Germline CDR1 SGHVS, CDR2 FNYEAQ. This CDR3 contains 15 residues. Between the trimmed V and J ends, which lost 1 base and 0 bases, there was a span of 8 bases. This clone showed up just a few times. The chain links TRBV7-6 to TRBJ2-3; TRBD2 might be the D (5 bases). The TCR comes from a woman aged 18-29 years with acute or convalescent COVID-19. Sequenced sample: peripheral blood. CDR3 region: CASSLEAVSTDTQYF. CDR3 sequence (DNA): TGTGCCAGCAGCTTAGAAGCGGTTAGCACAGATACGCAGTATTTT.